This TCR beta chain was captured in a study of cytomegalovirus exposure and HLA in healthy donors (dated by TCRdb to about 2017). In terms of the full investigation: An earlier analysis of more than 550 of the donors reported 276 Gb of sequence data and 95 million to 130 million unique TCR beta sequences obtained from about 180 million T cells. An early release that covered about 600 HLA-typed donors contained approximately 300 gigabases of sequencing data and around 85 million unique TCR sequences. Of the 300 to 500 genotyped donors, less than 90% were placed in the genetic ancestry cluster associated with self-reported Caucasian donors. The study was designed to test whether signatures of past pathogen exposure could be identified by cataloging public T cell receptors. Using immunosequencing, the study profiled T cell repertoires from 500 to 800 subjects and related those repertoires to cytomegalovirus serostatus. In addition to the first cohort of 500 to 850 subjects, a separate validation cohort of under 150 different subjects was used. To predict cytomegalovirus infection status, the study combined high-throughput TCR immunosequencing, statistical association of individual TCRs with disease status, and machine learning. To study patterns of TCR occurrence, a later analysis re-analyzed previously published TCR beta repertoires from more than 550 donors and added high-resolution HLA genotyping. Rather than drawing on any new phenotypic data, the later analysis identified candidate immune exposures from TCR beta sequences and the way those sequences occurred across donors. In an earlier analysis of about 590 of the donors, high-throughput TCR beta sequencing was used to judge whether each TCR beta V gene segment behaved as functional or pseudogenic. Donor age, sex, ethnicity and CMV serostatus were compiled alongside the repertoire data. In a later genetic analysis, genome-wide SNP genotypes for about three fifths of the 666 donors were used, and that subset was treated as a discovery cohort. All discovery cohort repertoires had been generated on a single sequencing platform. HLA typing included class I and class II loci at four-digit resolution. Typing coverage varied by locus: 629-630 donors for A, B, C, DRB1 and DQB1; more than 500 for DQA1; some 610 for DPA1; 400 to 480 for DPB1. Because of strong linkage in the cohort, roughly five DR-DQ haplotypes were treated as single units for association and clustering. Across 398 genotyped donors of the cohort, an average of about 200,000 unique TCR beta nucleotide sequences per donor were sequenced, and around 20% of those sequences were non-productive. The paper as a whole reports these results and caveats: Linkage disequilibrium might explain the correlated functional status among segregating V segments, but an unknown experimental factor could not be ruled out. Most TCR sequences were seen in very few donors, while some public TCRs were found in many individuals. According to a later analysis, TCR association rates differed among HLA loci, with DRB1 alleles showing the most associated TCRs and HLA-C alleles showing the fewest. Presence/absence analyses assumed roughly uniform sequencing depth across donors, an assumption that may not hold. According to the authors, the approach could potentially be generalized to other disease states and immunological phenotypes. HLA typing was unavailable for some donors at each locus, so association tests used only the typed subset. A further reported finding was that TCR beta sequences accurately predicted the HLA-A and HLA-B alleles for most subjects in the first cohort. A cluster of highly shared sequence variants was judged likely to be a technical artifact of the sequencing pipeline. A later analysis found that HLA-associated TCR beta chains were more clonally expanded and had lower generation probabilities than equally common non-associated chains. The classifier was reported to diagnose cytomegalovirus status with high specificity and sensitivity in both the original cohort and the validation cohort. The study listed over 150 TCR beta chains as associated with cytomegalovirus. The 87-base-pair reads could not distinguish some IMGT-functional V segments, including TRBV6-2 and TRBV6-3, so those segments were excluded. A later analysis found that most CMV-associated TCR beta chains appeared HLA-restricted, with HLA associations seemingly driven largely by CMV exposure. In an earlier analysis of some 640 of the donors, most TCR beta V segments were observed in productive rearrangements about 90% or about 30% of the time, broadly matching IMGT annotations. In vitro tests confirmed that a few of the cytomegalovirus-associated TCR beta chains recognize cytomegalovirus antigens. For the cohort, immune exposure information was limited to CMV serostatus. In this cohort, only TCR beta chains were sequenced, and detectable features were limited by the absence of alpha or paired-chain data. An association between a missense DCLRE1C variant and V-gene and J-gene trimming of TCR beta chains was found in a later genetic analysis and replicated in an independent cohort. A later genetic analysis reported fewer N-insertions in productive TCRs among donors in an Asian-associated ancestry cluster than the roughly 700-donor mean. Strong co-occurrence of HLA alleles, especially DR and DQ, made assigning TCR associations to individual alleles difficult. In a later analysis, several top co-occurrence clusters were reported to appear linked to parvovirus B19, influenza, CMV and Epstein-Barr virus. Because counts were too low, about 18 rarely observed V segments, including chromosome 9 orphons, were left out of the earlier analysis of over 550 of the donors. Specific HLA alleles were associated with 16,951 TCR beta sequences at a false discovery rate of 0.05 in a later analysis.

In total, roughly 670 healthy bone marrow donors made up the cohort. At the time of sampling, every cohort member was nominally healthy, though immune exposures that went unrecorded were likely present. The donor tested CMV seronegative, placing the donor among the 350 or so seronegative members of the cohort. Every donor gave a peripheral blood sample, and the peripheral blood mononuclear cells from that sample were used for TCR beta sequencing. Genomic DNA extraction from the blood cell samples was performed with the Qiagen DNeasy Blood Extraction Kit. CDR1 MDHEN and CDR2 SYDVKM were looked up in the germline V gene. The cysteine opens and the phenylalanine closes a CDR3 of 16 amino acids. Solely the CDR3 DNA is kept, with 48 bases framed from the first base. V was cut back by 7 bases and J by 5 bases, leaving a gap of 23 bases between them. As concerns this clone: This receptor's antigen is unknown. No per-base quality is available; no much larger clone lies one base away.

Libraries were built with the immunoSEQ multiplex PCR assay. For the multiplex PCR, a mixture combining 60 forward primers for TCR Vbeta segments and 13 reverse primers for TCR Jbeta segments was used. The CDR3 region of rearranged TCR beta genes was amplified from genomic DNA with a multiplex PCR assay. The amplified TCR beta libraries were sequenced on the Illumina HiSeq System as 87-base-pair reads. The authors processed their data as follows. A later analysis tallied roughly 76 million unique TCR beta chains across the 666 repertoires, and about 12 million of those chains were shared by two or more donors. To remove PCR and sequencing errors, raw reads were error-corrected and collapsed into unique sequences using a nearest-neighbor algorithm that merged closely related sequences. To assign V, D and J gene segments, CDR3 sequences were aligned to IMGT reference sequences. For a sequence to be retained, a match of at least six nucleotides was required to both a V gene segment and a J gene segment. A rearrangement counted as productive if the CDR3 had no stop codons and remained in frame with V and J, and every other rearrangement counted as non-productive. CDR3 was defined according to IMGT convention as the region running from the second conserved V-encoded cysteine to the conserved J-encoded phenylalanine. In an earlier analysis of roughly 610 of the donors, sequences lacking an unambiguous match to a single V gene segment were excluded. In an earlier analysis of roughly 500 of the donors, V segments were called functional above 56.7% productive rearrangements and were called segregating when the between-donor standard deviation exceeded 5%. A statistical classification framework was developed to diagnose cytomegalovirus status using the catalog of TCR beta chain sequences. In a later analysis, V and J genes were assigned by comparing TCR nucleotide sequences against IMGT/GENE-DB human TR gene sequences. Using the TCRdist pipeline, a later analysis assigned CDR3 sequences along with most-parsimonious VDJ recombination scenarios. In a later analysis, every TCR beta chain was defined by the combination of its CDR3 amino acid sequence and its V-gene family, and reads without a unique V-gene family were dropped. In a later analysis, several hundred highly shared, low-generation-probability nucleotide sequences were removed to address suspected cross-contamination and a sequencing artifact. A later analysis calculated a clonal expansion index for each public chain from normalized within-repertoire ranks of inferred template counts. In a later analysis, generation probabilities were computed with a VDJ recombination model fitted to out-of-frame rearrangements, and the resulting probabilities were checked against IGoR. In a later analysis, hypergeometric tests were used to score TCR-TCR, TCR-HLA and TCR-CMV co-occurrence, with a repertoire-size bias correction applied to TCR pairs. False discovery rates were estimated in a later analysis by permuting HLA or CMV assignments 20 times. In a later analysis, co-occurring TCRs were grouped with DBSCAN, and TCRdist sequence similarity was added when clustering was performed within HLA-allele-positive subsets. For co-occurrence clustering, repertoires with fewer than 30,000 or more than 120,000 public chains were excluded, along with roughly 5 repertoires with anomalous nucleotide sharing. This is the immuneACCESS table as TCRdb keeps it, with only in-frame sequences that have V and J called. A part of the clones is gone; compared with another copy, unresolved V genes explain less than half, and the rest is unexplained. Clone size and the V and J calls come from that table; the DNA yielded D and trimming. The sample table lists about 130,000 clones, 80% of them with a count of one. The ten most abundant clones make up more than 3% of the sample.

The sequence derives from a male donor in good health and CMV-seronegative. The receptor chain draws on TRBV28 and TRBJ2-5; 8 matching bases give a weak D call of TRBD2. The sequencing input was PBMCs. The nucleotides are TGTGCCAGCACCTCGGGACAGCGGGGGTTTCTCGAGACCCAGTACTTC. This gives the protein CASTSGQRGFLETQYF.